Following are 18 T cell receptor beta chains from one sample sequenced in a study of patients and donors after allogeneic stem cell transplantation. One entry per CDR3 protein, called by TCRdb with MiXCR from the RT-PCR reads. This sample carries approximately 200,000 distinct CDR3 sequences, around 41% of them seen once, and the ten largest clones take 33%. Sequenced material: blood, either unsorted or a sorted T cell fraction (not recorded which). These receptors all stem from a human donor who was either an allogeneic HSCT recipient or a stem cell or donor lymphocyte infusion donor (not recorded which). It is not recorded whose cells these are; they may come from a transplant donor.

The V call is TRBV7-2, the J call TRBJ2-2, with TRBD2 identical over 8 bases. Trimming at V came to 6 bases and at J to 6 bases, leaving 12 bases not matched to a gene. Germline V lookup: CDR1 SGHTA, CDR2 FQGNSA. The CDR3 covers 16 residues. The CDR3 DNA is TGTGCCAGCAGGGGCCTAGCGGGTGGATTCTCCGGGGAGCTGTTTTTT. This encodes CASRGLAGGFSGELFF.

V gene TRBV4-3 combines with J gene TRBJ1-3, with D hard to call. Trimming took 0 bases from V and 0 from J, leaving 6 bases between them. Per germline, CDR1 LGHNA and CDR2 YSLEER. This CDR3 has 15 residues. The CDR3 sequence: CASSQETDSGNTIYF. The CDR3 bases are TGCGCCAGCAGCCAAGAAACAGACTCTGGAAACACCATATATTTT.

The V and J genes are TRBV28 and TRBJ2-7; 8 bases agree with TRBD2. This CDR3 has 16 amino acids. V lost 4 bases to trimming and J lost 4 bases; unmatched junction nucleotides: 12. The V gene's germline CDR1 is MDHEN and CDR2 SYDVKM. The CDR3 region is CASSSDEAGGKYEQYF. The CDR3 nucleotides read TGTGCCAGCAGTTCGGATGAGGCGGGAGGTAAATACGAGCAGTACTTC.

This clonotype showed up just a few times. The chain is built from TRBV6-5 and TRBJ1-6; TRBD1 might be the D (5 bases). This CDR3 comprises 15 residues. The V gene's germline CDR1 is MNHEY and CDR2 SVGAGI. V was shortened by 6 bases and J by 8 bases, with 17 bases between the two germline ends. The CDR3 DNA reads TGTGCCAGCAGAATCCGGGCCAGGGAGGATTCACCCCTCCACTTT. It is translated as CASRIRAREDSPLHF.

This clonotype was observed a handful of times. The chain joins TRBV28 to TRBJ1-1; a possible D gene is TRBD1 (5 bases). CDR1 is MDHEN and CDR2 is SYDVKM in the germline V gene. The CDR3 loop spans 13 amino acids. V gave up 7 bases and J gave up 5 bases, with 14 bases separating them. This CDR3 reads CASTITGGTEAFF. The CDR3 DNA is TGTGCCAGCACCATAACCGGGGGGACTGAAGCTTTCTTT.

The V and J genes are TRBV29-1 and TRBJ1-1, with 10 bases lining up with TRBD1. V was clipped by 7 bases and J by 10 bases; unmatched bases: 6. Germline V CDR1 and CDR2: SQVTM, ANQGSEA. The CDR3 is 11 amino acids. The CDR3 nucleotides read TGCAGCGATGACAGGGGGCTCGGAGCTTTCTTT. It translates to CSDDRGLGAFF. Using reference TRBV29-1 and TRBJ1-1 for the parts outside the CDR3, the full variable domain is SAVISQKPSRDICQRGTSLTIQCQVDSQVTMMFWYRQQPGQSLTLIATANQGSEATYESGFVIDKFPISRPNLTFSTLTVSNMSPEDSSIYLCSDDRGLGAFFGQGTRLTVV.

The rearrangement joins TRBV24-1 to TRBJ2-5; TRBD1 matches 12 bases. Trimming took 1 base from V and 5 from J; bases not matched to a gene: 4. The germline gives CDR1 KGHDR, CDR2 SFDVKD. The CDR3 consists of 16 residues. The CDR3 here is CATSDLRDRGPETQYF. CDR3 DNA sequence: TGTGCCACCAGTGATTTAAGGGACAGGGGGCCGGAGACCCAGTACTTC.

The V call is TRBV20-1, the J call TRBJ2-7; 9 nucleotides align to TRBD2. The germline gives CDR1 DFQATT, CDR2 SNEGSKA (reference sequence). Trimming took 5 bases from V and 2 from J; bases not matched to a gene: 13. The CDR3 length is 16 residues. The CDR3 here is CSAPLIAGDRAYEQYF. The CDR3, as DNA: TGCAGTGCTCCTTTAATAGCGGGGGACCGAGCCTACGAGCAGTACTTC.

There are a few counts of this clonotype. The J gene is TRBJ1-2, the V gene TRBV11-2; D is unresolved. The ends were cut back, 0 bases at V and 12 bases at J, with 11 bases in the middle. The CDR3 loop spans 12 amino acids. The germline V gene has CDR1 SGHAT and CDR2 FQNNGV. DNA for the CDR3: TGTGCCAGCAGCTTAGACGCTATTGAAAACACCTTC. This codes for CASSLDAIENTF.

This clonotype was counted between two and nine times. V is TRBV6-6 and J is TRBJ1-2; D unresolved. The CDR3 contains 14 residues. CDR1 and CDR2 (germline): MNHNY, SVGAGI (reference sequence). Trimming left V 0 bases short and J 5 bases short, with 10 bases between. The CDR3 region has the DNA TGTGCCAGCAGTTACTCTTTTACGGGGTATGGCTACACCTTC. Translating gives CASSYSFTGYGYTF.

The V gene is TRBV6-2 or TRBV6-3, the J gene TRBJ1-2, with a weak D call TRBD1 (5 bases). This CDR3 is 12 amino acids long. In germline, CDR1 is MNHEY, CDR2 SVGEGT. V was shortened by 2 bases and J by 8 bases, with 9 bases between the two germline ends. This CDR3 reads CASSYARAGYTF. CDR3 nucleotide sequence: TGTGCCAGCAGTTACGCCAGGGCCGGCTACACCTTC.

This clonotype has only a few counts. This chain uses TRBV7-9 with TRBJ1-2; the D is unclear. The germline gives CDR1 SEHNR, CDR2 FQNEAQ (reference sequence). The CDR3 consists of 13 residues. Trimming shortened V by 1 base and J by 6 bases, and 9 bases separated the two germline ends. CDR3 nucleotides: TGTGCCAGCAGCTTAGTAGGATTTGATGGCTACACCTTC. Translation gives CASSLVGFDGYTF.

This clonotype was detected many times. The CDR3 loop is CASSLESVGLRNTEAFF. Written as DNA, the CDR3 is TGTGCCAGCAGCTTAGAATCGGTGGGTCTACGGAACACTGAAGCTTTCTTT. J is TRBJ1-1 and V is TRBV7-9; D remains unclear. The CDR3 is 17 amino acids. V lost 1 base, J lost 1 base, and 16 bases lay in between. The germline CDR1 and CDR2 sequences are SEHNR and FQNEAQ (reference sequence).

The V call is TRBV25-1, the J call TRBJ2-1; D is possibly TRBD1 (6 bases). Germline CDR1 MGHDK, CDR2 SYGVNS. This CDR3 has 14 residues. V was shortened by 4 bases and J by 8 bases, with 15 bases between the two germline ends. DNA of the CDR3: TGTGCCAGCAGTGGAGACAGGCCGGGTGATGAGCAGTTCTTC. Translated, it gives CASSGDRPGDEQFF.

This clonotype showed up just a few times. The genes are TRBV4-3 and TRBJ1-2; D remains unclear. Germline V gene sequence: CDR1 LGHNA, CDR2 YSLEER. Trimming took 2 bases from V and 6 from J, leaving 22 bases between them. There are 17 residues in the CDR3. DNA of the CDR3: TGCGCCAGCAGCCAATTCGTCCAGGCTGGGCGGAAAAATGGCTACACCTTC. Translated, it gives CASSQFVQAGRKNGYTF.

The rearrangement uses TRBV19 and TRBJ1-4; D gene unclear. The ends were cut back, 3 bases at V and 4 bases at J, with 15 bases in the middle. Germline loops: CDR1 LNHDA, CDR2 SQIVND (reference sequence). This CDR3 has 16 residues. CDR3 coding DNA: TGTGCCAGTAGTATGCGGGGAGGCGGCTATAATGAAAAACTGTTTTTT. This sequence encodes CASSMRGGGYNEKLFF.

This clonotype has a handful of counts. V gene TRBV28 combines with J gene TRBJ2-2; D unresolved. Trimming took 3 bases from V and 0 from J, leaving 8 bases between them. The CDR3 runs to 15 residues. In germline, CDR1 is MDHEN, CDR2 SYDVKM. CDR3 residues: CASSLSGTNTGELFF. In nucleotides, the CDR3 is TGTGCCAGCAGTTTGAGTGGTACGAACACCGGGGAGCTGTTTTTT.

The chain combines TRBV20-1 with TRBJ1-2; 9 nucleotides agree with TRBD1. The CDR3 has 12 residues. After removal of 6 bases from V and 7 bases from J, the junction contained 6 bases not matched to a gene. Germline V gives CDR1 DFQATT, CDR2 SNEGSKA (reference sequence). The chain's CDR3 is CSALGQGIGYTF. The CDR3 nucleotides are TGCAGTGCCCTGGGACAGGGAATTGGCTACACCTTC.